This T cell receptor beta chain was found in a study of T cell repertoires in cytomegalovirus infection. Study observations and caveats: HLA-C-restricted CMV clonotypes gave the most frequent clonotype in two of eight donors.

A single record per CDR3 protein comes from TCRdb applying MiXCR to the reads. The table lists about 920,000 distinct CDR3 sequences, around 29% of them singletons. This clonotype occurred a few times. Its antigen is not identified. V lost 5 bases and J lost 4, with 16 bases in between. Germline-derived CDR1 and CDR2 are SGHVS and FNYEAQ. The CDR3 is made up of 15 amino acids. The TCR was taken from a human donor in good health (CMV status not recorded). Some clones in this sample may be carry-over from other donors' samples. The specimen comprised cultured CD8+ T cells from PBMCs, sampled from culture after CMV antigen stimulation. The J gene is TRBJ2-3, the V gene TRBV7-6, with D tentatively TRBD1 (6 bases). The chain's CDR3 is CASSPWGRAADTQYF. The CDR3 DNA reads as TGTGCCAGCAGCCCCTGGGGGCGAGCTGCAGATACGCAGTATTTT.